This T cell receptor beta chain derives from a study of breast tumors, draining lymph nodes, adjacent tissues. Study findings and constraints: Data only fit, rather than demonstrated, lymph node origin of most tumor T cells. Most tumor T cells seemingly derive from lymph node, then expand in tumor. Tumor and nontumor repertoires were significantly more similar in luminal-like than in basal-like breast cancer. Tumors had less TCR diversity than lymph nodes, more than nontumor tissue.

Axillary draining lymph nodes of breast cancer patients supplied the node samples. The CDR3 is made up of 16 amino acids. V was clipped by 3 bases and J by 4 bases; unmatched bases: 8. CDR1 MNHNY and CDR2 SVGAGI come from the germline V gene (reference sequence). TCRdb independently ran MiXCR on the multiplex PCR reads; one entry per CDR3 protein. The sample comprises under 250,000 distinct CDR3 sequences, around 32% of which are singletons, and roughly 1.5% rests with the top ten. This clonotype was observed at least ten times. Antigen: not known. This receptor was identified in a female donor with breast cancer. Some clones in this sample may be carry-over from other donors' samples. The V and J genes are TRBV6-6 and TRBJ1-5; 8 bases agree with TRBD1. Material: axillary lymph node tissue. The CDR3 region is CASSYIDRQGNQPQHF. CDR3 nucleotides: TGTGCCAGCAGTTATATCGACCGACAGGGGAATCAGCCCCAGCATTTT.